These 24 T cell receptor beta chains came from one sample sequenced in a study of T cell responses to AZD1222 COVID-19 vaccine. The repertoire was sequenced with immunoSEQ multiplex PCR; TCRdb's copy has only in-frame clones and lacks some. Of 150,000 or so clones in the sample, about 87% were seen once. The sample was peripheral blood, taken on day 0 of AZD1222 vaccination. All receptors come from an adult in good health.

This clone was seen a single time. The CDR3 is CASSPPGQGTEAFF. The CDR3 coding sequence is TGTGCCAGCTCACCACCGGGACAGGGGACTGAAGCTTTCTTT. V gene TRBV18 combines with J gene TRBJ1-1, with 10 bases identical to TRBD1. V shed 0 bases, J shed 5 bases, and the junction held 0 bases outside the gene matches. The CDR3 covers 14 residues. Germline V lookup: CDR1 KGHSH, CDR2 LQKENI.

The J gene is TRBJ2-1, the V gene TRBV7-9, with 8 bases lining up with TRBD2. The CDR3 runs to 15 residues. Germline-derived CDR1 and CDR2 are SEHNR and FQNEAQ (reference sequence). V trimming: 2 bases; J trimming: 5 bases; junction bases outside the gene matches: 5. The CDR3 spells CASSLYSGVDNEQFF. In DNA, the CDR3 is TGTGCCAGCAGCTTATATAGCGGGGTTGACAATGAGCAGTTCTTC.

Only one count was recorded for this clone. The chain couples TRBV28 to TRBJ1-1; the match to TRBD1 covers 8 bases. This CDR3 is built from 13 residues. Germline assignment: CDR1 MDHEN and CDR2 SYDVKM. V gave up 6 bases and J gave up 5 bases; unmatched junction bases: 5. The DNA of the CDR3 is TGTGCCAGCAGGCAAACAGGGGGAACTGAAGCTTTCTTT. Encoded protein: CASRQTGGTEAFF.

V usage is TRBV3-1 (or the pseudogene TRBV3-2) and J usage is TRBJ2-5; D remains ambiguous. The CDR3 consists of 11 residues. The V gene's germline CDR1 is LGHDT and CDR2 YNNKEL (reference sequence). V was cut by 3 bases and J by 1 base, with 0 bases left in between. CDR3 DNA sequence: TGTGCCAGCAGCCACCAAGAGACCCAGTACTTC. Its translation is CASSHQETQYF.

This clone was recorded once. V is TRBV6-5 and J is TRBJ1-5, with 8 positions matching TRBD1. Per germline, CDR1 MNHEY and CDR2 SVGAGI. There are 16 residues in the CDR3. V trimming: 4 bases; J trimming: 4 bases; junction bases outside the gene matches: 9. CDR3 loop: CASSSKLTGGNQPQHF. The CDR3 DNA reads as TGTGCCAGCAGTTCCAAACTCACAGGGGGGAATCAGCCCCAGCATTTT.

This sequence joins TRBV18 and TRBJ1-5; D is unresolved. The V end lost 7 bases, the J end lost 4 bases, and 11 bases lay between the germline ends. Germline lookup yields CDR1 KGHSH and CDR2 LQKENI. This CDR3 is 13 amino acids long. The CDR3 bases are TGTGCCAGCTTACAACAAGCTAATCAGCCCCAGCATTTT. Protein sequence: CASLQQANQPQHF.

The rearrangement links TRBV6-6 to TRBJ1-5; D unresolved. The CDR3 is made up of 11 amino acids. V lost 4 bases and J lost 3, with 1 base in between. The germline gives CDR1 MNHNY, CDR2 SVGAGI (reference sequence). For the CDR3, the DNA is TGTGCCAGCAGTTCCAATCAGCCCCAGCATTTT. Translation gives CASSSNQPQHF.

This chain connects TRBV3-1 (or the pseudogene TRBV3-2) to TRBJ2-7, with 12 bases aligning to TRBD2. The V and J ends lost 4 bases and 0 bases, in that order; junction bases with no gene match: 7. The germline V gene has CDR1 LGHDT and CDR2 YNNKEL (reference sequence). The CDR3 length is 17 residues. CDR3 bases: TGTGCCAGCAGCCCCCGGACTAGCGGGATTACCTCCTACGAGCAGTACTTC. It specifies CASSPRTSGITSYEQYF.

The chain carries TRBV9 and TRBJ2-1; TRBD1 matches 11 bases. CDR1 and CDR2 (germline): SGDLS, YYNGEE. The length of the CDR3 is 15 residues. V trimming: 2 bases; J trimming: 7 bases; junction bases outside the gene matches: 5. The CDR3, as DNA: TGTGCCAGCAGCGTTGGACAGGGGGCTTTTAATGAGCAGTTCTTC. This translates into CASSVGQGAFNEQFF.

V is TRBV15 and J is TRBJ1-3; no definite D call. The germline CDR1 and CDR2 sequences are LNHNV and YYDKDF (reference sequence). The CDR3 runs 16 residues. V was cut by 5 bases and J by 0 bases, with 14 bases left in between. The CDR3: CATSGLRLGSGNTIYF. DNA for the CDR3: TGTGCCACCAGCGGCCTCAGACTCGGCTCTGGAAACACCATATATTTT.

The chain combines TRBV28 with TRBJ2-5, with D tentatively TRBD1 (5 bases). The length of the CDR3 is 12 residues. V lost 7 bases to trimming and J lost 2 bases, with 8 bases between them. Germline V CDR1 and CDR2: MDHEN, SYDVKM. CDR3 in amino acids: CASNDRQETQYF. In DNA form, the CDR3 reads TGTGCCAGCAATGACAGACAAGAGACCCAGTACTTC.

This clone has only one observation. The V call is TRBV29-1, the J call TRBJ2-7; 7 positions match TRBD1. The V segment lost 7 bases and the J segment 6 bases; nucleotides outside the gene matches: 12. The length of the CDR3 is 13 residues. In germline, CDR1 is SQVTM, CDR2 ANQGSEA. The CDR3 DNA is TGCAGCGGGGCACAGGGGCCGTCTTTCGAGCAGTACTTC. Translated, it gives CSGAQGPSFEQYF.

Points on this clone: Different DNA sequences within this sample yield the same CDR3. The V and J genes are TRBV6-5 and TRBJ1-1, with TRBD1 as a possible D gene (6 bases). With 0 bases removed from V and 4 bases from J, the gap between germline ends came to 9 bases. This CDR3 region has 14 residues. Germline-derived CDR1 and CDR2 are MNHEY and SVGAGI. DNA of the CDR3: TGTGCCAGCAGTTACTCGACAGGATCCACTGAAGCTTTCTTT. It translates to CASSYSTGSTEAFF.

V is TRBV7-2 and J is TRBJ1-2, with D possibly TRBD1 on 5 matching bases. The CDR3 sequence is 13 residues long. CDR1 and CDR2 (germline): SGHTA, FQGNSA. V was shortened by 5 bases and J by 8 bases, with 15 bases between the two germline ends. The CDR3 loop is CASSPIQGRGYTF. The CDR3 region has the DNA TGTGCCAGCAGCCCGATCCAGGGAAGAGGCTACACCTTC.

The chain employs TRBV6-5 and TRBJ1-4, with TRBD1 identical over 7 bases. With 0 bases clipped from V and 6 bases from J, the junction kept 4 bases outside the gene matches. Germline CDR1 MNHEY, CDR2 SVGAGI. This CDR3 contains 15 residues. In DNA, the CDR3 is TGTGCCAGCAGTTACTCGGAACAGGGGTATGAAAAACTGTTTTTT. It yields the protein CASSYSEQGYEKLFF.

The chain uses TRBV5-1 and TRBJ1-2; D gene uncertain. This CDR3 has 12 amino acids. Germline CDR1 SGHRS, CDR2 YFSETQ. V lost 5 bases, J lost 3 bases, and 8 bases lay in between. The CDR3 DNA sequence: TGCGCCAGCAGTAACTCCGACTATGGCTACACCTTC. Translation: CASSNSDYGYTF.

This sequence joins TRBV6-2 or TRBV6-3 and TRBJ1-2, with TRBD1 matching 7 bases. V dropped 2 bases and J dropped 3; count of bases not matched to a gene: 0. The germline gives CDR1 MNHEY, CDR2 SVGEGT. This CDR3 is 13 amino acids long. DNA of the CDR3: TGTGCCAGCAGTTACCAGGGGGACTATGGCTACACCTTC. This translates into CASSYQGDYGYTF.

This sequence joins TRBV7-2 and TRBJ2-1; 8 bases align to TRBD2. Trimming took 1 base from V and 9 from J; bases not matched to a gene: 8. CDR3 size: 15 residues. Germline V gene sequence: CDR1 SGHTA, CDR2 FQGNSA. The CDR3 protein is CASSLDGTSISEQFF. CDR3 sequence (DNA): TGTGCCAGCAGCTTAGACGGGACTAGTATAAGTGAGCAGTTCTTC.

The rearrangement joins TRBV18 to TRBJ1-5, with TRBD1 as a possible D gene (6 bases). V was cut by 2 bases and J by 5 bases, with 7 bases left in between. The germline V gene has CDR1 KGHSH and CDR2 LQKENI. The length of the CDR3 is 13 residues. CDR3 DNA sequence: TGTGCCAGCTCACCAGCAGGGGATCAGCCCCAGCATTTT. Its translation is CASSPAGDQPQHF.

The genes are TRBV10-2 and TRBJ1-5; D perhaps matches TRBD1 (5 bases). V gave up 6 bases and J gave up 4 bases, with 7 bases separating them. The CDR3 extends over 12 amino acids. Germline-derived CDR1 and CDR2 are WSHSY and SAAADI. CDR3 in amino acids: CASRAGNQPQHF. Here the CDR3 DNA reads TGCGCCAGCAGAGCAGGGAATCAGCCCCAGCATTTT.

This chain joins TRBV3-1 (or the pseudogene TRBV3-2) and TRBJ1-3, with D perhaps TRBD1 (6 bases). Per germline, CDR1 LGHDT and CDR2 YNNKEL (reference sequence). Trimming shortened V by 4 bases and J by 0 bases, and 13 bases separated the two germline ends. The CDR3 is 16 amino acids. CDR3 coding DNA: TGTGCCAGCAGCCTCAGGGGTCTGAACTCTGGAAACACCATATATTTT. Its protein product is CASSLRGLNSGNTIYF.

The rearrangement joins TRBV25-1 to TRBJ1-2, with 8 positions matching TRBD1. CDR1 MGHDK and CDR2 SYGVNS come from the germline V gene. Trimming removed 4 bases from V and 4 bases from J; junction bases left unmatched: 5. The length of the CDR3 is 14 residues. CDR3 nucleotide sequence: TGTGCCAGCAGTGTTGGACAGGGCCTCTATGGCTACACCTTC. This sequence encodes CASSVGQGLYGYTF.

The rearrangement uses TRBV5-4 and TRBJ1-2; D is unresolved. V was shortened by 1 base and J by 8 bases, with 12 bases between the two germline ends. Looked up from germline, CDR1 is SGHNT and CDR2 is YYREEE (reference sequence). This CDR3 is built from 13 residues. The CDR3 reads CASSLYGQGGYTF. The CDR3 DNA reads TGTGCCAGCAGCTTGTATGGGCAAGGCGGCTACACCTTC.

The chain is built from TRBV3-1 (or the pseudogene TRBV3-2) and TRBJ1-1; D might be TRBD1 (6 bases). The CDR3 extends over 14 amino acids. Germline V lookup: CDR1 LGHDT, CDR2 YNNKEL (reference sequence). V dropped 4 bases and J dropped 2 bases, with 11 bases sitting between them. The CDR3: CASSPTGRNTEAFF. The CDR3 DNA follows: TGTGCCAGCAGCCCTACAGGGAGAAACACTGAAGCTTTCTTT.